A single sample is the source of the 26 T cell receptor beta chains below, sequenced in a study of Graves' ophthalmopathy and Graves' hyperthyroidism. Researchers took RNA transcripts and amplified TCR beta CDR3 regions from them. HTBI primers primed a first-round RT-PCR, and a second-round multiplex PCR followed. TCRdb recomputed calls from the multiplex PCR reads with MiXCR, one row per CDR3 protein. The data show approximately 210,000 distinct CDR3 sequences, with roughly 27% seen just once and 8.5% to 9.5% held by the top ten. Sequenced input: peripheral blood. The receptor source for this set is a man aged 45-60 years with Graves' ophthalmopathy.

This clonotype was picked up many times. This chain joins TRBV10-3 and TRBJ2-7, with D perhaps assigned TRBD1 or TRBD2 (5 bases each). V gave up 0 bases and J gave up 4 bases, with 7 bases separating them. The CDR3 is 13 residues long. Germline CDR1 is ENHRY and CDR2 is SYGVKD. Here the CDR3 DNA reads TGTGCCATCAGTGAGTCGGGGGTGTACGAGCAGTACTTC. Its translation is CAISESGVYEQYF.

The table lists this clonotype with a count of one. V and J are TRBV4-1 and TRBJ2-5; a possible D gene is TRBD1 (6 bases). The germline V and J ends were trimmed by 4 bases and 5 bases, with 17 bases remaining between them. The CDR3 has 15 residues. CDR1 is MGHRA, CDR2 YSYEKL, per germline. CDR3 sequence: CASSRSTGTAETQYF. CDR3 DNA sequence: TGCGCCAGCAGCCGCTCTACAGGGACCGCTGAGACCCAGTACTTC.

This clonotype was found many times. Written as DNA, the CDR3 is TGCAGCGTTTGGGGCGCGTTGGCCCTCGGGAGGACTGAAGCTTTCTTT. It specifies CSVWGALALGRTEAFF. This chain links TRBV29-1 with TRBJ1-1, with TRBD1 as a possible D gene (5 bases). V was shortened by 5 bases and J by 5 bases, with 24 bases between the two germline ends. Germline-derived CDR1 and CDR2 are SQVTM and ANQGSEA. The CDR3 extends over 16 amino acids.

The genes are TRBV24-1 and TRBJ2-4; 7 bases are a match to TRBD2. Germline CDR1 KGHDR, CDR2 SFDVKD. The V gene end was trimmed by 6 bases and the J gene end by 6 bases; junction bases not matched to a gene: 1. The CDR3 is 12 amino acids. The CDR3 sequence is CATSPGGNIQYF. The DNA of the CDR3 is TGTGCCACCAGTCCGGGGGGAAACATTCAGTACTTC.

The genes are TRBV9 and TRBJ2-5; 13 positions agree with TRBD2. Germline trimming cut 3 bases from V and 4 bases from J; bases unmatched to any gene: 3. Germline V gene lookup returns CDR1 SGDLS and CDR2 YYNGEE. The CDR3 loop spans 15 amino acids. CDR3 amino acids: CASSARLAGGETQYF. CDR3 nucleotide sequence: TGTGCCAGCAGCGCCAGACTAGCGGGGGGAGAGACCCAGTACTTC. The complete variable domain, with remaining parts taken from reference TRBV9 and TRBJ2-5, reads DSGVTQTPKHLITATGQRVTLRCSPRSGDLSVYWYQQSLDQGLQFLIQYYNGEERAKGNILERFSAQQFPDLHSELNLSSLELGDSALYFCASSARLAGGETQYFGPGTRLLVL.

This sequence joins TRBV5-1 and TRBJ1-1, with D possibly being TRBD1 (6 bases). V dropped 0 bases and J dropped 7 bases, with 10 bases sitting between them. The CDR3 sequence is 13 residues long. Germline V gene data show CDR1 as SGHRS and CDR2 as YFSETQ. CDR3 region: CASSLDEQGEAFF. The CDR3 bases are TGCGCCAGCAGCTTGGACGAACAGGGTGAAGCTTTCTTT.

This chain joins TRBV19 and TRBJ2-3; TRBD2 aligns across 7 bases. Germline V lookup: CDR1 LNHDA, CDR2 SQIVND (reference sequence). The CDR3 loop spans 17 amino acids. V trimming: 1 base; J trimming: 4 bases; junction bases outside the gene matches: 11. DNA for the CDR3: TGTGCCAGTAGTATAGCCGTGGGACGGGGAGGGGCAGATACGCAGTATTTT. Its translation is CASSIAVGRGGADTQYF.

This clonotype was observed many times. V usage is TRBV20-1 and J usage is TRBJ1-1, with 11 bases matching TRBD1. The CDR3 runs 13 residues. Unmatched junction bases numbered 7, after V lost 7 bases and J lost 6 bases. Looked up from germline, CDR1 is DFQATT and CDR2 is SNEGSKA (reference sequence). In nucleotides, the CDR3 is TGCAGTGTTGAACCGGGACAGGGGGCTGAAGCTTTCTTT. It encodes CSVEPGQGAEAFF.

The chain uses TRBV28 and TRBJ2-5; perhaps D is TRBD1 or TRBD2 (6 bases each). Deletions cut 3 bases from V and 0 bases from J, with 8 bases between. There are 14 residues in the CDR3. Germline loops: CDR1 MDHEN, CDR2 SYDVKM. CDR3 sequence reads: CASSLRDNQETQYF. In nucleotides, the CDR3 is TGTGCCAGCAGTTTGCGGGACAACCAAGAGACCCAGTACTTC.

This clonotype was seen repeatedly, ten times or more. V usage is TRBV28 and J usage is TRBJ1-2, with D possibly being TRBD1 (6 bases). V was clipped by 5 bases and J by 5 bases, with 12 bases between them. This CDR3 comprises 13 residues. CDR1 and CDR2 from the germline V gene are MDHEN and SYDVKM. The chain's CDR3 is CASSIWTVYGYTF. The CDR3 nucleotides are TGTGCCAGCAGTATCTGGACAGTTTATGGCTACACCTTC.

Regarding this clonotype: Here the CDR3 omits its conserved ending phenylalanine or tryptophan, so a read error is the likely source. The rearrangement links TRBV28 to TRBJ2-7; 9 bases are shared with TRBD1. Germline CDR1 MDHEN, CDR2 SYDVKM. This CDR3 region has 16 residues. With V trimmed by 3 bases and J by 6 bases, 12 bases remained unmatched. DNA of the CDR3: TGTGCCAGCAGTTTTACCCCCGGGACAGGGTCTGGCGAGCAGTACCTC. Protein product: CASSFTPGTGSGEQYL.

In this sample, this clonotype turned up many times. This chain uses TRBV6-5 with TRBJ2-7, with a possible D match to TRBD1 (5 bases). Germline V lookup: CDR1 MNHEY, CDR2 SVGAGI. This CDR3 comprises 14 residues. V lost 6 bases to trimming and J lost 2 bases, with 14 bases between them. The CDR3 here is CASSSKQETYEQYF. CDR3 DNA: TGTGCCAGCAGCTCCAAACAGGAGACCTACGAGCAGTACTTC.

This clonotype was seen repeatedly, ten times or more. The chain joins TRBV28 to TRBJ2-7; possible D gene TRBD1, 6 bases. V was trimmed by 10 bases and J by 0 bases, leaving 19 bases between them. The CDR3 totals 15 residues. Per the germline V gene, CDR1 is MDHEN and CDR2 is SYDVKM. CDR3 amino acids: CATYGLGAYSYEQYF. CDR3 nucleotide sequence: TGTGCCACCTACGGACTGGGGGCATACTCCTACGAGCAGTACTTC.

This clonotype has at least ten counts. This chain connects TRBV29-1 to TRBJ2-2; possibly TRBD1 for D (6 bases). This CDR3 is 12 amino acids long. The germline V gene encodes CDR1 SQVTM and CDR2 ANQGSEA. Deletions cut 8 bases from V and 4 bases from J, with 11 bases between. DNA of the CDR3: TGCAGCTCCGGGACAATCACCGGGGAGCTGTTTTTT. Translated: CSSGTITGELFF.

The V call is TRBV12-3 or TRBV12-4, the J call TRBJ2-4; D is perhaps TRBD1 (5 bases). V was clipped by 2 bases and J by 5 bases, with 10 bases between them. The CDR3 has 14 amino acids. CDR3 in amino acids: CASSLRQGENIQYF. In DNA, the CDR3 is TGTGCCAGCAGTTTAAGGCAGGGCGAAAACATTCAGTACTTC.

In this sample, this clonotype turned up many times. The chain carries TRBV12-3 or TRBV12-4 and TRBJ2-7, with D unresolved. V gave up 7 bases and J gave up 6 bases, with 16 bases separating them. This CDR3 region has 13 residues. The CDR3 loop reads CASTPLGFSEQYF. Written as DNA, the CDR3 is TGTGCCAGCACCCCTCTAGGGTTCTCCGAGCAGTACTTC.

This clonotype was seen repeatedly, ten times or more. One junction end does not reproduce the germline sequence, and a read error may be involved. This rearrangement joins TRBV27 to TRBJ1-6; 7 nucleotides line up with TRBD1. There are 13 residues in the CDR3. CDR1 is MNHEY and CDR2 is SMNVEV in the germline V gene (reference sequence). The CDR3 protein is CASGFRGNSPLHF. The CDR3 region has the DNA TGTGCCAGCGGTTTCAGGGGGAATTCACCCCTCCACTTT.

The CDR3 region has the DNA TGTGCCAGCAGTGCCCTCGGGGACAGTACCGTCCAAGAGACCCAGTACTTC. Translated, it gives CASSALGDSTVQETQYF. The chain recombines TRBV28 with TRBJ2-5; 7 positions agree with TRBD1. This CDR3 region has 17 residues. Germline trimming cut 5 bases from V and 1 base from J; bases unmatched to any gene: 13. Looked up from germline, CDR1 is MDHEN and CDR2 is SYDVKM.

The gene calls are TRBV7-2 and TRBJ1-1, with D possibly TRBD1 on 6 matching bases. V was shortened by 4 bases and J by 6 bases, with 18 bases between the two germline ends. Germline CDR1 reads SGHTA; CDR2 reads FQGNSA. The CDR3 has 15 amino acids. The CDR3 sequence is CASSSHWGQGPEAFF. The CDR3 DNA reads as TGTGCCAGCAGCTCTCATTGGGGGCAGGGTCCTGAAGCTTTCTTT.

This chain joins TRBV7-2 and TRBJ1-2; D uncertain. The V and J ends lost 2 bases and 8 bases respectively, with 6 bases between them. Germline CDR1 is SGHTA and CDR2 is FQGNSA. The CDR3 sequence is 11 residues long. The CDR3 nucleotides are TGTGCCAGCAGCTTACTATGGGGCTACACCTTC. It is translated as CASSLLWGYTF.

This clonotype has at least ten counts. The chain has TRBV19 and TRBJ2-5; D unresolved. With 2 bases removed from V and 5 bases from J, the gap between germline ends came to 9 bases. Germline V gene lookup returns CDR1 LNHDA and CDR2 SQIVND (reference sequence). The CDR3 extends over 13 amino acids. This chain's CDR3 is CASSIIGTETQYF. CDR3 bases: TGTGCCAGTAGTATAATCGGTACGGAGACCCAGTACTTC.

There are many counts of this clonotype. The V call is TRBV18, the J call TRBJ2-5; unclear D gene. The germline CDR1 and CDR2 sequences are KGHSH and LQKENI. The CDR3 sequence is 13 residues long. Trimming cost V 6 bases and J 1 base, with 9 bases left between them. CDR3 DNA sequence: TGTGCCAGCTCTTCCCCTTTCCAAGAGACCCAGTACTTC. Translation: CASSSPFQETQYF.

This clonotype was observed at least ten times. The gene calls are TRBV6-2 or TRBV6-3 and TRBJ2-5, with a tentative D call TRBD2 (5 bases). Germline V gene sequence: CDR1 MNHEY, CDR2 SVGEGT. The germline V and J ends were trimmed by 3 bases and 1 base, with 12 bases remaining between them. The CDR3 sequence is 15 residues long. The CDR3 sequence: CASSYFGLGQETQYF. The CDR3, as DNA: TGTGCCAGCAGTTATTTTGGACTCGGCCAAGAGACCCAGTACTTC.

The chain is built from TRBV6-9 and TRBJ2-7; possible D gene TRBD2, 6 bases. V was clipped by 3 bases and J by 0 bases, with 21 bases between them. Germline V gene lookup returns CDR1 MNHGY and CDR2 SVAAGI. The CDR3 consists of 18 residues. The CDR3 sequence is CASSYPKIRTEGSYEQYF. CDR3 sequence (DNA): TGTGCCAGCAGTTACCCAAAAATCCGGACGGAGGGCTCCTACGAGCAGTACTTC.

The chain carries TRBV27 and TRBJ1-2; a possible D gene is TRBD1 (6 bases). V shed 8 bases and J shed 6 bases, with 19 bases lying between them. Germline-derived CDR1 and CDR2 are MNHEY and SMNVEV (reference sequence). The CDR3 extends over 14 amino acids. In nucleotides, the CDR3 is TGTGCCAGCTACTCTGGGAGGGGGGCGGATGGCTACACCTTC. Its protein is CASYSGRGADGYTF.

At least ten counts were recorded for this clonotype. CDR3 sequence: CASRNRFYEQYF. CDR3 in DNA: TGTGCCAGCAGGAACAGATTTTACGAGCAGTACTTC. This chain connects TRBV2 to TRBJ2-7; no clear D gene. V was trimmed by 6 bases and J by 4 bases, leaving 10 bases between them. Germline values: CDR1 SNHLY, CDR2 FYNNEI. This CDR3 contains 12 residues.